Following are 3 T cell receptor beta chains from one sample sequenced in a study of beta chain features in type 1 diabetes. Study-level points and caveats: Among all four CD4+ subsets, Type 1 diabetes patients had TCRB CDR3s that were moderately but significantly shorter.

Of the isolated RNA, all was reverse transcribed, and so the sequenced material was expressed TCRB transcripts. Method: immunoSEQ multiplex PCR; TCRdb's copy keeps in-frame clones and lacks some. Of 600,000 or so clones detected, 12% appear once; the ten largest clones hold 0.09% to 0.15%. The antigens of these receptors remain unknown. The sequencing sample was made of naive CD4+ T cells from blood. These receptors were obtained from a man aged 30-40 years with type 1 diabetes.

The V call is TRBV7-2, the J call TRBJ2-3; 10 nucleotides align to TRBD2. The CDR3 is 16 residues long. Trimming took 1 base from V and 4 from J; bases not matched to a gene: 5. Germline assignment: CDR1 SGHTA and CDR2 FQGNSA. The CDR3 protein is CASSLGQRGGPDTQYF. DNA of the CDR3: TGTGCCAGCAGCTTAGGCCAGCGGGGGGGCCCAGATACGCAGTATTTT.

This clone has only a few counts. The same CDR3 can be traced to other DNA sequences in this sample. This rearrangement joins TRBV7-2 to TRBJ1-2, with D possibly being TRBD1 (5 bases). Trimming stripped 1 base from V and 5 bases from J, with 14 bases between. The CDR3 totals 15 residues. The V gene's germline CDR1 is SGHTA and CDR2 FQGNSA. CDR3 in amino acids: CASSLVGQGDYGYTF. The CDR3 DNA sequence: TGTGCCAGCAGCTTAGTAGGCCAGGGAGATTATGGCTACACCTTC.

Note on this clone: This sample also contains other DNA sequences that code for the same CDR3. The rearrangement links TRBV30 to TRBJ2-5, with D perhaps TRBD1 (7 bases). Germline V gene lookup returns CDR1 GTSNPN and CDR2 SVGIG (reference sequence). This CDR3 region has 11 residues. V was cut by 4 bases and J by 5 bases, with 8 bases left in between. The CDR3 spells CAWTGGETQYF. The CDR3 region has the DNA TGTGCCTGGACAGGGGGGGAGACCCAGTACTTC.